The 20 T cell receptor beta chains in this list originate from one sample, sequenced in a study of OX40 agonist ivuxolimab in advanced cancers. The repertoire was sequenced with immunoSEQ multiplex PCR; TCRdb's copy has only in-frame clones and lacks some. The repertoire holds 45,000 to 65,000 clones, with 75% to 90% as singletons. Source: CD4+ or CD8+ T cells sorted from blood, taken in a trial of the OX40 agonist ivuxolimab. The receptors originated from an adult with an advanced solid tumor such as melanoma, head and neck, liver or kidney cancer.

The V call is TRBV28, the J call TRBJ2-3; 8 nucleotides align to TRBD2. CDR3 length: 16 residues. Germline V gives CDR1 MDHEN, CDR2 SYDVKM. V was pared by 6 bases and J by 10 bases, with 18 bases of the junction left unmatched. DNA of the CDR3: TGTGCCAGCAGACGTCCTGGGATAGCGGGGTTTCACTCGCAGTATTTT. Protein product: CASRRPGIAGFHSQYF.

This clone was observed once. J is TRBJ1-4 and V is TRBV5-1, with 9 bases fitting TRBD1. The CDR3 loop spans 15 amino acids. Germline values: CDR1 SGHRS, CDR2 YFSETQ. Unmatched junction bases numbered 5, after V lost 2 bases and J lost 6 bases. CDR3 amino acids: CASSFTGGRDEKLFF. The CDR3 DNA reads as TGCGCCAGCAGCTTTACAGGGGGCCGGGATGAAAAACTGTTTTTT.

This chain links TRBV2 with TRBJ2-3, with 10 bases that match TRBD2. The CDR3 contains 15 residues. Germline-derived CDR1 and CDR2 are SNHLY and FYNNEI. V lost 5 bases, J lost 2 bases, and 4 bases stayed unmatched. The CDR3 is CASSLAGGNTDTQYF. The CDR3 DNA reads TGTGCCAGCAGTTTAGCGGGGGGCAACACAGATACGCAGTATTTT.

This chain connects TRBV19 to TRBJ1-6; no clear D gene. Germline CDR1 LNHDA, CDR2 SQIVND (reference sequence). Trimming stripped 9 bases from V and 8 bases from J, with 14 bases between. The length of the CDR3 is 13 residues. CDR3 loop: CASRAGGDSPLHF. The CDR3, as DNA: TGTGCCAGCCGCGCAGGCGGGGATTCACCCCTCCACTTT.

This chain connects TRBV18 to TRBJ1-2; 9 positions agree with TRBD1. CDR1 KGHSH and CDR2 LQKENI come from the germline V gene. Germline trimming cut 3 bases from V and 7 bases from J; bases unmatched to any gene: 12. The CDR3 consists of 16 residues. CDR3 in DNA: TGTGCCAGCTCACCCCGGGACAGGGAACCCAGAGGTGGCTACACCTTC. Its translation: CASSPRDREPRGGYTF.

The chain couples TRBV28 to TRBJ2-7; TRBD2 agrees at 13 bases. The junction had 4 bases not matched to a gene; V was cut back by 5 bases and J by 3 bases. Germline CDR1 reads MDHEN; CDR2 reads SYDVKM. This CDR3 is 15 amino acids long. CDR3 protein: CASSVRTSGGYEQYF. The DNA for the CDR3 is TGTGCCAGCAGTGTAAGGACTAGCGGGGGCTACGAGCAGTACTTC.

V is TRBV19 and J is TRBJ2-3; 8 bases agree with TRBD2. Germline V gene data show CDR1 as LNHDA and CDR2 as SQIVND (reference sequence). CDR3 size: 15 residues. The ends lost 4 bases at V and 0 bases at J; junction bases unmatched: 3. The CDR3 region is CASSKERGSTDTQYF. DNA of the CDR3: TGTGCCAGTAGTAAGGAGCGGGGGAGCACAGATACGCAGTATTTT.

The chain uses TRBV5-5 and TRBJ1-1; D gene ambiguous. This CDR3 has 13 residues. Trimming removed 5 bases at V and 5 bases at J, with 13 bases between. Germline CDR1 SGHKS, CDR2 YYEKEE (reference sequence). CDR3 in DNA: TGTGCCAGCAGTATGGAAGGGTGGACTGAAGCTTTCTTT. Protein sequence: CASSMEGWTEAFF.

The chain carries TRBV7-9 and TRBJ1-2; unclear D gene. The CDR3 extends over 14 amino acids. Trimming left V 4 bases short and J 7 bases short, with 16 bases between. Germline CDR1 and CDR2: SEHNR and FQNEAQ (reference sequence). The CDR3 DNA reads TGTGCCAGCAGCTCACTCCTCTTCACAGTTGGCTACACCTTC. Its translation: CASSSLLFTVGYTF.

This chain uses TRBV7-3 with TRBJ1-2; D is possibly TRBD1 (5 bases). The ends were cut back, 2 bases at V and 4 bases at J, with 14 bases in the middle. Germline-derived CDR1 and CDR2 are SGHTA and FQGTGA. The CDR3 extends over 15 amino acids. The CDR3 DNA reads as TGTGCCAGCAGCTTACAATCCGGGACCGGCTATGGCTACACCTTC. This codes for CASSLQSGTGYGYTF.

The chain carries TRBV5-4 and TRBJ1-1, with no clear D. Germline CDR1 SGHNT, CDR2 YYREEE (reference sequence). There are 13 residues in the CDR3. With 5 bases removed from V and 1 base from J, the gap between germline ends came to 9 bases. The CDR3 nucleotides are TGTGCCAGCAGTTCTACACCGAACACTGAAGCTTTCTTT. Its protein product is CASSSTPNTEAFF.

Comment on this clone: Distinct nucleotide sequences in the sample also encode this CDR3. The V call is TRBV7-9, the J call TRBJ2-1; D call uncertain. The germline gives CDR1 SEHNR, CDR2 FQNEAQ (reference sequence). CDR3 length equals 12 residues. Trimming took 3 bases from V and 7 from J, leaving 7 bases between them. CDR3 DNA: TGTGCCAGCAGCTTGTCCGGAAATGAGCAGTTCTTC. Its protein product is CASSLSGNEQFF.

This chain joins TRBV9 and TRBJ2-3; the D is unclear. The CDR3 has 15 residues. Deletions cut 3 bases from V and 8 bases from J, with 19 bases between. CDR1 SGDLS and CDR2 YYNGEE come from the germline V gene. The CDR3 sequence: CASSGPAGVTPTQYF. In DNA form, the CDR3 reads TGTGCCAGCAGCGGGCCGGCTGGTGTTACCCCTACGCAGTATTTT. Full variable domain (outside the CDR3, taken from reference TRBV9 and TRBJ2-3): DSGVTQTPKHLITATGQRVTLRCSPRSGDLSVYWYQQSLDQGLQFLIQYYNGEERAKGNILERFSAQQFPDLHSELNLSSLELGDSALYFCASSGPAGVTPTQYFGPGTRLTVL.

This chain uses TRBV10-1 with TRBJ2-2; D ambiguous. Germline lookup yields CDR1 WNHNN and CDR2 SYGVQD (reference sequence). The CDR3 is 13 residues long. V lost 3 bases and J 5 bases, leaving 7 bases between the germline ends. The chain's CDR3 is CASSDLRTGELFF. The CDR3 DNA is TGCGCCAGCAGTGATCTGAGGACCGGGGAGCTGTTTTTT.

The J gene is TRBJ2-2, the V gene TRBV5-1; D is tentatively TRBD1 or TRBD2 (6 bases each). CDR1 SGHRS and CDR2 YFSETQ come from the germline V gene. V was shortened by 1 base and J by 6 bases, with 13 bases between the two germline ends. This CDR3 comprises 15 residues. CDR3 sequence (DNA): TGCGCCAGCAGCTTGCTCGGGGGCGTCGCCGGGGAGCTGTTTTTT. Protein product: CASSLLGGVAGELFF.

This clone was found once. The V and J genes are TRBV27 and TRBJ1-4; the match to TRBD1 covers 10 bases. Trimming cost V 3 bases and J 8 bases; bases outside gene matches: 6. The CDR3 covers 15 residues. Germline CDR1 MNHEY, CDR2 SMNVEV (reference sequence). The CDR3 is CASSFFGTGDEKLFF. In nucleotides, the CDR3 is TGTGCCAGCAGTTTTTTCGGGACAGGGGACGAAAAACTGTTTTTT.

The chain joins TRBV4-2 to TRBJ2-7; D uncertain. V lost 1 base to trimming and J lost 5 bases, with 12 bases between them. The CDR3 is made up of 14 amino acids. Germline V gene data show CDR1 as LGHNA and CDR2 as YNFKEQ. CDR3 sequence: CASSQVAKRHEQYF. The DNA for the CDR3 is TGTGCCAGCAGCCAAGTTGCGAAGCGCCACGAGCAGTACTTC.

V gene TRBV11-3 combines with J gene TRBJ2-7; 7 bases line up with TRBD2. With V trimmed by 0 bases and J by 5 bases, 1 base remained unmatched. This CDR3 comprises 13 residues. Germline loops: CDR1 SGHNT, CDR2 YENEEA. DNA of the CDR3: TGTGCCAGCAGCTTAGAAAGCGGGGACGAGCAGTACTTC. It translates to CASSLESGDEQYF.

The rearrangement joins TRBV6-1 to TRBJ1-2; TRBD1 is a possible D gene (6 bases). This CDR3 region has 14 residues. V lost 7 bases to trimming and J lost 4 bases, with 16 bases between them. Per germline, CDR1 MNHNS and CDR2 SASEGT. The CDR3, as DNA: TGTGCCAGCACCCGAGACAGGACCTCCTATGGCTACACCTTC. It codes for CASTRDRTSYGYTF.

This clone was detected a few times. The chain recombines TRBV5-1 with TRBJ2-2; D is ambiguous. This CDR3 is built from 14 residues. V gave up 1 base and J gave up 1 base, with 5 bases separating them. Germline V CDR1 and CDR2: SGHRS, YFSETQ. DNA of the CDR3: TGCGCCAGCAGCTTGACTGTGAACACCGGGGAGCTGTTTTTT. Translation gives CASSLTVNTGELFF.